A selection of T cell receptor beta chains follows, all from one sample in a study of T-cell reconstitution after alpha-beta-depleted transplantation in children. Each CDR3 protein is one row after TCRdb ran MiXCR on the PCR reads. The sample gives hundreds of thousands of distinct CDR3 sequences, under 12% of which show up once; roughly 2.1% is in the top ten. The sample here was PBMCs, taken before TCRalphabeta/CD19-depleted stem cell transplant. The source of these receptors is a child aged 2-15 years with inherited bone marrow failure, due to receive a stem cell transplant. Both conserved end residues are part of each CDR3.

>TRBJ2-3|TRBV10-2
CASSELGTQYF
>TRBJ2-2|TRBV29-1
CSGTGNTGELFF
>TRBJ2-7|TRBV28
CASSLLQYF
>TRBJ1-5|TRBV20-1
CSARNRGRNQPQHF
>TRBJ2-1|TRBV6-5
CASSYSKLGGRVNEQFF
>TRBJ2-1|TRBV18
CASSPEDYNEQFF
>TRBJ1-2|TRBV9
CASRDESGQGAIGYTF
>TRBJ2-7|TRBV6-2/TRBV6-3
CASSYTLQLYEQYF
>TRBJ2-7|TRBV29-1
CSVVHPGTGGHEQYF
>TRBJ2-1|TRBV19
CASSIDVGLTYNEQFF
>TRBJ1-2|TRBV29-1
CSVVGVRGSGYGYTF
>TRBJ2-7|TRBV10-3
CAISEPGYEQYF
>TRBJ2-3|TRBV12-3/TRBV12-4
CASSLREYTDTQYF
>TRBJ2-1|TRBV7-9
CASRAFLDEQFF
>TRBJ2-5|TRBV25-1
CASGRVSQETQYF
>TRBJ1-1|TRBV4-2
CASSRAGHGPTEAFF
>TRBJ2-5|TRBV27
CASSFLSGSQETQYF
>TRBJ2-1|TRBV6-2/TRBV6-3
CASSYSRGNEQFF